Listed below are T cell receptor beta chains from one sample, sequenced in a study of persistence of HIV-infected CD4 T cells. These TCRs are of unknown antigen specificity. The data were produced by immunoSEQ multiplex PCR, yet TCRdb's version contains in-frame clones alone and is incomplete. This sample has 15,000 to 20,000 clones; around 82% occur once, and the top ten carry 6.8%. Sequencing was performed on CD4+ T cells sorted from PBMCs after approximately 19-hour stimulation, taken from a patient who received antiretroviral therapy. These receptors originate from an adult man with HIV who was CMV-seropositive. The CDR3 runs from the conserved cysteine through the conserved F or W. The D gene is left open where the match is weak. Expanded clones are given a class, and other clones once, few, many or no size at all.

>TRBV6-5|TRBJ1-5|-|-
TGTGCCAGCAGTTACTCGAGGCAACCCAATCAGCCCCAGCATTTT
CASSYSRQPNQPQHF
>TRBV5-6|TRBJ1-5|-|-
TGTGCCAGCAGCTTGTCTGGCAGATTACAGCCCCAGCATTTT
CASSLSGRLQPQHF
>TRBV7-9|TRBJ1-5|few|-
TGTGCCAGCAGCTTAGGGGGGCAGGGTAATCAGCCCCAGCATTTT
CASSLGGQGNQPQHF
>TRBV6-5|TRBJ2-7|-|-
TGTGCCAGCAGTTACGAAAGGCAGTCGTTCCACGAGCAGTACTTC
CASSYERQSFHEQYF
>TRBV19|TRBJ2-1|-|TRBD2
TGTGCCAGTAGTCCATTAGCGGGGGGGCGCGATGAGCAGTTCTTC
CASSPLAGGRDEQFF
>TRBV7-9|TRBJ1-5|few|-
TGTGCCAGCAGCTTAGGAGGTTCGCGCAATCAGCCCCAGCATTTT
CASSLGGSRNQPQHF
>TRBV10-2|TRBJ2-1|-|TRBD1
TGCGCCAGCTCCGGACAGGGGGTTTACAATGAGCAGTTCTTC
CASSGQGVYNEQFF
>TRBV4-1|TRBJ2-1|-|TRBD2
TGCGCCAGCAGCCTAGGACGAGGGGCGGGGGGGCAAAATGAGCAGTTCTTC
CASSLGRGAGGQNEQFF
>TRBV6-6|TRBJ1-1|-|-
TGTGCCAGCAGTTACAGGGACCTCGGCGCTGAAGCTTTCTTT
CASSYRDLGAEAFF
>TRBV7-9|TRBJ1-2|few|-
TGTGCCAGCAGCTTAGGGCAGCCTAACTATGGCTACACCTTC
CASSLGQPNYGYTF
>TRBV3-1/TRBV3-2|TRBJ1-2|-|TRBD1
TGTGCCAGCAGCCAAAACGCAGGGGGCCTCTATGGCTACACCTTC
CASSQNAGGLYGYTF
>TRBV3-1/TRBV3-2|TRBJ1-3|-|-
TGTGCCAGCAGCCAAGGAGGGGCCTCGAGCTCTGGAAACACCATATATTTT
CASSQGGASSSGNTIYF
>TRBV7-9|TRBJ1-5|once|TRBD1
TGTGCCAGCAGCTTCGGGACAGGGGGCGGTCAGCCCCAGCATTTT
CASSFGTGGGQPQHF
>TRBV5-4|TRBJ1-2|-|-
TGTGCCAGCAGCTTACTAGGGTCATGGGGCTACACCTTC
CASSLLGSWGYTF
>TRBV3-1/TRBV3-2|TRBJ1-6|-|-
TGTGCCAGCAGCCCAATGAGTTGGGGCTCCTATAATTCACCCCTCCACTTT
CASSPMSWGSYNSPLHF
>TRBV30|TRBJ2-7|few|TRBD2
TGTGCCTGGGAATCAAAAGCGGGGGGATACGAGCAGTACTTC
CAWESKAGGYEQYF
>TRBV2|TRBJ1-2|few|-
TGTGCCAGCAGTGTTGAGAGGGGTGGCTATGGCTACACCTTC
CASSVERGGYGYTF
>TRBV5-1|TRBJ1-6|-|-
TGCGCCAGCAGCTACACCGGGACCAGGGTCGATTCACCCCTCCACTTT
CASSYTGTRVDSPLHF
>TRBV14|TRBJ1-3|few|-
TGTGCCAGCAGCCGGCAAGGTATTACCACCATATATTTT
CASSRQGITTIYF
>TRBV18|TRBJ1-1|-|TRBD1
TGTGCCAGCTCACCACAACGTACAGGGGAAGAGACTGAAGCTTTCTTT
CASSPQRTGEETEAFF
>TRBV24-1|TRBJ2-1|once|-
TGTGCCACCAGTGGTAACAGGGACCTCTACAATGAGCAGTTCTTC
CATSGNRDLYNEQFF
>TRBV14|TRBJ2-7|once|-
TGTGCCAGCAGCCAACTTCTCGGGTTTTACGAGCAGTACTTC
CASSQLLGFYEQYF